Each of the 18 T cell receptor beta chains below was sequenced from the same sample in a study of a mutant IDH1 vaccine in newly diagnosed glioma (dated by TCRdb to about 2021). Read against the paper, the sample's time point label means: week 11, during vaccination. Each vaccine dose, consisting of 300 ug of a 20-mer mutant IDH1 peptide in Montanide, was administered subcutaneously with topical imiquimod. Library preparation used the immunoSEQ multiplex PCR assay. The table was pulled from immuneACCESS by TCRdb, which kept in-frame rearrangements only. Such tables lose some clones; where checked, under half of the loss comes from unresolved V genes, and the rest has no known cause. The sample table contains over 60,000 clones; only one count was recorded for roughly 90% of them. The ten largest clones capture roughly 2.1% of the sample. Their cognate antigens are unknown. The sample consisted of PBMCs, taken from a glioma patient whose treatment included an IDH1 peptide vaccine. The receptors derive from a man in his forties with glioma.

This chain joins TRBV2 and TRBJ2-1, with D maybe TRBD2 (5 bases). The CDR3 is 15 residues long. The germline gives CDR1 SNHLY, CDR2 FYNNEI. V shed 2 bases and J shed 8 bases, with 16 bases lying between them. For the CDR3, the DNA is TGTGCCAGCAGTGAAAGGGCTAGCTCCCAGCATGAGCAGTTCTTC. Translating gives CASSERASSQHEQFF.

CDR3 protein: CASSLHYEQYF. CDR3 in DNA: TGTGCCAGCAGCCTACACTACGAGCAGTACTTC. The V gene is TRBV13, the J gene TRBJ2-7; D is undetermined. Looked up from germline, CDR1 is PRHDT and CDR2 is FYEKMQ (reference sequence). The CDR3 covers 11 residues. V gave up 5 bases and J gave up 3 bases, with 5 bases separating them. Full variable domain (rest looked up from reference TRBV13 and TRBJ2-7): AAGVIQSPRHLIKEKRETATLKCYPIPRHDTVYWYQQGPGQDPQFLISFYEKMQSDKGSIPDRFSAQQFSDYHSELNMSSLELGDSALYFCASSLHYEQYFGPGTRLTVT.

The CDR3 loop reads CASSANAGASSYEQYF. The CDR3 bases are TGTGCCAGCTCAGCAAACGCAGGGGCCAGCTCCTACGAGCAGTACTTC. The gene calls are TRBV18 and TRBJ2-7; a weak D match, TRBD1 (6 bases). V was shortened by 5 bases and J by 0 bases, with 17 bases between the two germline ends. The CDR3 loop spans 16 amino acids. The V gene's germline CDR1 is KGHSH and CDR2 LQKENI.

This rearrangement joins TRBV19 to TRBJ1-5; possible D gene TRBD1, 6 bases. Germline CDR1 reads LNHDA; CDR2 reads SQIVND (reference sequence). This CDR3 contains 13 residues. The ends were cut back, 3 bases at V and 7 bases at J, with 10 bases in the middle. The CDR3 sequence is CASSIGQGQPQHF. The DNA for the CDR3 is TGTGCCAGTAGTATCGGGCAGGGGCAGCCCCAGCATTTT.

The V gene is TRBV5-8, the J gene TRBJ1-2; D remains ambiguous. V lost 0 bases, J lost 4 bases, and 13 bases lay in between. The length of the CDR3 is 15 residues. Germline CDR1 and CDR2: SGHTS and YDEGEE. The CDR3 loop reads CASSLDLIRTYGYTF. DNA for the CDR3: TGTGCCAGCAGCTTGGACCTAATAAGGACCTATGGCTACACCTTC.

The chain carries TRBV6-1 and TRBJ2-2; D is undetermined. The CDR3 is 13 residues long. The V gene lost 2 bases and the J gene lost 6 bases, with 7 bases spanning the gap. In germline, CDR1 is MNHNS, CDR2 SASEGT. The DNA of the CDR3 is TGTGCCAGCAGTGAATCACTCTCCGGGGAGCTGTTTTTT. Translation: CASSESLSGELFF.

In nucleotides, the CDR3 is TGTGCCAGCTCACCACTTGCTTGGACAGGGGCCTCTCCCACCGGGGAGCTGTTTTTT. The encoded protein is CASSPLAWTGASPTGELFF. This chain uses TRBV18 with TRBJ2-2; 9 nucleotides align to TRBD1. V was clipped by 1 base and J by 4 bases; unmatched bases: 13. CDR3 length equals 19 residues. Germline values: CDR1 KGHSH, CDR2 LQKENI.

The chain has TRBV5-5 and TRBJ1-2; 7 bases align to TRBD1. Germline lookup yields CDR1 SGHKS and CDR2 YYEKEE (reference sequence). CDR3 length: 13 residues. With V trimmed by 0 bases and J by 7 bases, 3 bases remained unmatched. The CDR3 region has the DNA TGTGCCAGCAGCTTGGGCAGGGGGTTTGGCTACACCTTC. Encoded protein: CASSLGRGFGYTF.

This chain links TRBV4-2 with TRBJ2-1; 12 bases are a match to TRBD2. Germline-derived CDR1 and CDR2 are LGHNA and YNFKEQ. This CDR3 spans 17 amino acids. V lost 0 bases, J lost 9 bases, and 9 bases stayed unmatched. The CDR3 loop is CASSQDSLAGGRSEQFF. CDR3 coding DNA: TGTGCCAGCAGCCAAGATTCACTAGCGGGAGGCAGGAGTGAGCAGTTCTTC.

This chain joins TRBV10-3 and TRBJ1-1; 7 bases line up with TRBD1. With V trimmed by 6 bases and J by 4 bases, 5 bases remained unmatched. The CDR3 runs 13 residues. The germline V gene encodes CDR1 ENHRY and CDR2 SYGVKD. CDR3 residues: CAIRVAGGTEAFF. In DNA, the CDR3 is TGTGCCATCAGGGTCGCAGGGGGCACTGAAGCTTTCTTT.

This CDR3 reads CASSIEKGLAGYNEQFF. The CDR3 DNA reads TGCGCCAGCAGCATTGAGAAAGGGCTAGCAGGATACAATGAGCAGTTCTTC. The chain links TRBV4-3 to TRBJ2-1, with a tentative D call TRBD2 (5 bases). The CDR3 has 17 amino acids. V was trimmed by 5 bases and J by 4 bases, leaving 21 bases between them. Germline CDR1 LGHNA, CDR2 YSLEER.

CDR3 nucleotides: TGTGCCAGTAGTCAGACTAGCGGGCGTGGGTACGAGCAGTACTTC. Protein: CASSQTSGRGYEQYF. The chain links TRBV19 to TRBJ2-7, with 10 positions matching TRBD2. The CDR3 is made up of 15 amino acids. V dropped 5 bases and J dropped 4; count of bases not matched to a gene: 8. Germline CDR1 reads LNHDA; CDR2 reads SQIVND (reference sequence).

This chain links TRBV19 with TRBJ2-7; D is possibly TRBD1 or TRBD2 (5 bases each). The CDR3 covers 15 residues. Germline loops: CDR1 LNHDA, CDR2 SQIVND (reference sequence). Trimming removed 6 bases at V and 4 bases at J, with 19 bases between. CDR3 sequence: CASSSRRRGDYEQYF. The DNA of the CDR3 is TGTGCCAGTAGCTCCAGGAGACGAGGGGATTACGAGCAGTACTTC.

This sequence joins TRBV10-3 and TRBJ1-1; no definite D call. Between the trimmed V and J ends, which lost 0 bases and 1 base, there was a span of 6 bases. Germline CDR1 and CDR2: ENHRY and SYGVKD. The CDR3 covers 14 residues. In DNA, the CDR3 is TGTGCCATCAGTGAGTCGCGGGCGAACACTGAAGCTTTCTTT. Its translation: CAISESRANTEAFF.

The chain links TRBV28 to TRBJ1-6; 8 nucleotides align to TRBD1. The trim removed 6 bases at V and 9 bases at J, leaving 7 bases unmatched. The germline gives CDR1 MDHEN, CDR2 SYDVKM. The CDR3 is made up of 14 amino acids. CDR3: CASRTTDRVSPLHF. For the CDR3, the DNA is TGTGCCAGCAGAACCACGGACAGGGTTTCACCCCTCCACTTT.

V and J are TRBV6-1 and TRBJ1-2; tentatively, D is TRBD1 (5 bases). The CDR3 is 13 residues long. Germline V CDR1 and CDR2: MNHNS, SASEGT. V shed 6 bases and J shed 6 bases, with 14 bases lying between them. For the CDR3, the DNA is TGTGCCAGCAGACCTACAGGCTCGAATGGCTACACCTTC. It encodes CASRPTGSNGYTF.

This chain joins TRBV2 and TRBJ1-2; 9 bases align to TRBD1. Unmatched junction bases numbered 8, after V lost 4 bases and J lost 5 bases. The length of the CDR3 is 15 residues. Germline CDR1 SNHLY, CDR2 FYNNEI. CDR3 nucleotide sequence: TGTGCCAGCAGTGTAGTGTCCGGGACAGGGTATGGCTACACCTTC. Residues: CASSVVSGTGYGYTF.

This clone came up once. The chain is built from TRBV18 and TRBJ2-3, with 14 bases aligning to TRBD2. V lost 0 bases, J lost 8 bases, and 4 bases stayed unmatched. Looked up from germline, CDR1 is KGHSH and CDR2 is LQKENI. CDR3 length: 16 amino acids. CDR3 nucleotides: TGTGCCAGCTCACCACCGACTAGCGGGAGGGCCCCTACGCAGTATTTT. It specifies CASSPPTSGRAPTQYF.